The 3 T cell receptor beta chains presented below share a single source sample, sequenced in a study of CDR3 diversity in severe acne. TCRdb reprocessed the PCR reads with MiXCR, giving one entry per CDR3 protein. The sample lists roughly 79,000 distinct CDR3 sequences, around 47% occurring once. Sequencing was carried out using blood. The receptor source for this set is a male donor with severe acne vulgaris.

V is TRBV19 and J is TRBJ1-1, with D hard to call. Germline CDR1 reads LNHDA; CDR2 reads SQIVND (reference sequence). Trimming left V 6 bases short and J 6 bases short, with 5 bases between. There are 10 residues in the CDR3. CDR3 sequence reads: CASRGPEAFF. The CDR3 nucleotides read TGTGCCAGTAGAGGCCCTGAAGCTTTCTTT.

The V and J genes are TRBV25-1 and TRBJ2-2, with TRBD2 identical over 7 bases. V gave up 2 bases and J gave up 8 bases; unmatched junction bases: 5. Germline V CDR1 and CDR2: MGHDK, SYGVNS. The CDR3 totals 14 residues. The CDR3, as DNA: TGTGCCAGCAGTGAAGGGGCGGGAGTGGGGGAGCTGTTTTTT. Translated, it gives CASSEGAGVGELFF.

This chain joins TRBV24-1 and TRBJ1-6; a possible D gene is TRBD1 (6 bases). Germline loops: CDR1 KGHDR, CDR2 SFDVKD. The CDR3 is 13 amino acids. The V end was cut by 5 bases, the J end by 10 bases, with 11 bases between. The CDR3 sequence: CATSAGRGSPLHF. CDR3 DNA: TGTGCCACCAGTGCGGGTAGGGGGTCACCCCTCCACTTT.